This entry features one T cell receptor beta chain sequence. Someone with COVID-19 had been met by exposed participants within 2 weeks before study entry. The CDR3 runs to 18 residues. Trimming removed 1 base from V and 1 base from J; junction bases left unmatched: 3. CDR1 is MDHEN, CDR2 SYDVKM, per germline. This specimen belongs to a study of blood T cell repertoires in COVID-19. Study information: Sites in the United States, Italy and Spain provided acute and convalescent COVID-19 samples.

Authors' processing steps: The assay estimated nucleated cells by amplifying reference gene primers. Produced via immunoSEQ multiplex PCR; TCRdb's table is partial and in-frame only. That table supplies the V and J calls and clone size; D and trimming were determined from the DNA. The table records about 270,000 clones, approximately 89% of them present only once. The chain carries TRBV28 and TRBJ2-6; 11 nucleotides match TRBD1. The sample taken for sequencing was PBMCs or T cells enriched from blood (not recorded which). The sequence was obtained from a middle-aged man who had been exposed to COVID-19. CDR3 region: CASSLYGTGGSGANVLTF. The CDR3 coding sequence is TGTGCCAGCAGTTTATACGGGACAGGGGGTTCTGGGGCCAACGTCCTGACTTTC.